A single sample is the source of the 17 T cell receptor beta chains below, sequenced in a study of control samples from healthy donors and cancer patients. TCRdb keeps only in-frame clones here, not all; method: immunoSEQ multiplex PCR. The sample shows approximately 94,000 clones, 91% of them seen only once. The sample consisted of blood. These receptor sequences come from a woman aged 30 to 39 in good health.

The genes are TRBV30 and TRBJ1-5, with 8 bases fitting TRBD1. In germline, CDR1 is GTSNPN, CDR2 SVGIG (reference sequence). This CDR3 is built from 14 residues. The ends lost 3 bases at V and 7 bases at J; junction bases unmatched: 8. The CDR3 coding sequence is TGTGCCTGGAGCCCGACAGGGGAGTTACAGCCCCAGCATTTT. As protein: CAWSPTGELQPQHF. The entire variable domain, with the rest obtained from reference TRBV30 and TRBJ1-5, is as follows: SQTIHQWPATLVQPVGSPLSLECTVEGTSNPNLYWYRQAAGRGLQLLFYSVGIGQISSEVPQNLSASRPQDRQFILSSKKLLLSDSGFYLCAWSPTGELQPQHFGDGTRLSIL.

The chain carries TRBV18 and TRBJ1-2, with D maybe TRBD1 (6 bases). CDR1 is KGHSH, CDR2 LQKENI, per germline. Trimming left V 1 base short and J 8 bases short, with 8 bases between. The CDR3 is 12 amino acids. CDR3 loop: CASSPRDNGYTF. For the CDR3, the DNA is TGTGCCAGCTCACCACGGGACAACGGCTACACCTTC.

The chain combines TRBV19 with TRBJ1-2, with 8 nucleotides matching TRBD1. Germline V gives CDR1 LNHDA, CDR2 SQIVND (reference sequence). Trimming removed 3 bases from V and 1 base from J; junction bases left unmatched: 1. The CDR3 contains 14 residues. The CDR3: CASSITGGNYGYTF. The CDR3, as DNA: TGTGCCAGTAGTATTACAGGGGGTAACTATGGCTACACCTTC.

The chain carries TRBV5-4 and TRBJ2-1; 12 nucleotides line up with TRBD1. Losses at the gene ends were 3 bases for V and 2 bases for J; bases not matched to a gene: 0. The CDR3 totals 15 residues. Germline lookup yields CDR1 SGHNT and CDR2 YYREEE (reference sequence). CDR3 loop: CASSWDRGPYNEQFF. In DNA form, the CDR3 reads TGTGCCAGCAGCTGGGACAGGGGGCCCTACAATGAGCAGTTCTTC.

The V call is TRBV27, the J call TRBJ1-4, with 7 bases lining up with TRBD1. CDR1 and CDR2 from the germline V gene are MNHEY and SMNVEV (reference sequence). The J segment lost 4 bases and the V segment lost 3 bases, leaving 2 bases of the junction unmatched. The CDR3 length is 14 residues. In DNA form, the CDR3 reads TGTGCCAGCAGTTTCGACAGGGTTAATGAAAAACTGTTTTTT. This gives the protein CASSFDRVNEKLFF.

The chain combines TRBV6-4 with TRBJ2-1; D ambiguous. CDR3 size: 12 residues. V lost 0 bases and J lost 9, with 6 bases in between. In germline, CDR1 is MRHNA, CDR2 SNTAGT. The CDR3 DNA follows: TGTGCCAGCAGTGACTCGATCGGTGAGCAGTTCTTC. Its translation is CASSDSIGEQFF.

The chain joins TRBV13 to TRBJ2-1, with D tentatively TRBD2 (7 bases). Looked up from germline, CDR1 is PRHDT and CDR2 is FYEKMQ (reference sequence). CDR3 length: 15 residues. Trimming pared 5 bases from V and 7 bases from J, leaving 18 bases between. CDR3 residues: CASSEEGGARNEQFF. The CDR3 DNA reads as TGTGCCAGCAGCGAAGAAGGGGGGGCTAGGAATGAGCAGTTCTTC.

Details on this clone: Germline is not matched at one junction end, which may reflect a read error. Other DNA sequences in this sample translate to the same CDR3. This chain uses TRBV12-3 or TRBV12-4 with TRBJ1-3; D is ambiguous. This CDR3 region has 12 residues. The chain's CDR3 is CASSFFGNTIYF. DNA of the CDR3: TGTGCCAGCAGTTTTTTTGGAAACACCATATACTTT.

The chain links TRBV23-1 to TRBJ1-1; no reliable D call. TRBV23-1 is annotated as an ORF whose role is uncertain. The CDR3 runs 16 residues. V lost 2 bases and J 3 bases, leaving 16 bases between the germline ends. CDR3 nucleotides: TGCGCCAGCAGTCAAAGTTCTTCCACCGGGGACACTGAAGCTTTCTTT. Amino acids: CASSQSSSTGDTEAFF.

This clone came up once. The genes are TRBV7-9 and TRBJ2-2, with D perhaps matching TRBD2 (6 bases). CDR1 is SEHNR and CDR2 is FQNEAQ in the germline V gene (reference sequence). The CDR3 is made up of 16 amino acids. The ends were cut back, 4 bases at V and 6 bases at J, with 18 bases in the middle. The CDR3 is CASSSPAGLGAGELFF. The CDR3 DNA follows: TGTGCCAGCAGCTCGCCCGCGGGGCTAGGTGCCGGGGAGCTGTTTTTT.

The CDR3 loop is CASSQDGIAGGQETQYF. CDR3 bases: TGCGCCAGCAGCCAAGATGGTATAGCGGGGGGCCAAGAGACCCAGTACTTC. The gene calls are TRBV4-1 and TRBJ2-5; 10 bases map to TRBD2. Germline V CDR1 and CDR2: MGHRA, YSYEKL. The trim removed 0 bases at V and 1 base at J, leaving 5 bases unmatched. This CDR3 spans 17 amino acids.

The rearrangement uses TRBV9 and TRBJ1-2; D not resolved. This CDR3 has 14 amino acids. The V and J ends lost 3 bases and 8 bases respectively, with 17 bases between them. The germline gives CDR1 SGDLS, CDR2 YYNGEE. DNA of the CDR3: TGTGCCAGCAGCGACCCGACCTTGGCTAGCGGCTACACCTTC. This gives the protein CASSDPTLASGYTF.

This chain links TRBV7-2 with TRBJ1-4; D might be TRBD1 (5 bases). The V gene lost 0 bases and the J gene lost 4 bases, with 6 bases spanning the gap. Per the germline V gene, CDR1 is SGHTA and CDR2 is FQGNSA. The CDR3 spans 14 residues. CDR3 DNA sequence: TGTGCCAGCAGCTTAGCGGGGCTTAATGAAAAACTGTTTTTT. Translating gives CASSLAGLNEKLFF.

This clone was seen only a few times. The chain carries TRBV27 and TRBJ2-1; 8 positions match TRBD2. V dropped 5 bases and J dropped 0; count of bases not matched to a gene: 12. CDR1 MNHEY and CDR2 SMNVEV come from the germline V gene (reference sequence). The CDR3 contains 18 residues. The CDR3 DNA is TGTGCCAGCAGTGACGCGCGGCGGGGGGTTAGCTCCTACAATGAGCAGTTCTTC. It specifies CASSDARRGVSSYNEQFF.

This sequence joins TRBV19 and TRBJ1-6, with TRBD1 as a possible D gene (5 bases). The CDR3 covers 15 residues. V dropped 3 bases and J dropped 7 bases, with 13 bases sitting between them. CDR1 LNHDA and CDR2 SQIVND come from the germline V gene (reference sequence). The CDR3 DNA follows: TGTGCCAGTAGTATCAGCAGGGCCAAAAATTCACCCCTCCACTTT. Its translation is CASSISRAKNSPLHF.

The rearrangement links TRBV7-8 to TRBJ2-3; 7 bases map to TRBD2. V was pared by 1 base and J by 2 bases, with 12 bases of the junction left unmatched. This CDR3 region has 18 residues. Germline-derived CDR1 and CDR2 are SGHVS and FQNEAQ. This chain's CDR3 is CASSLEPRSGTITDTQYF. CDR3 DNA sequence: TGTGCCAGCAGCTTAGAACCGCGCAGCGGGACGATCACAGATACGCAGTATTTT. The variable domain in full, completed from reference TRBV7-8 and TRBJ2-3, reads GAGVSQSPRYKVAKRGQDVALRCDPISGHVSLFWYQQALGQGPEFLTYFQNEAQLDKSGLPSDRFFAERPEGSVSTLKIQRTQQEDSAVYLCASSLEPRSGTITDTQYFGPGTRLTVL.

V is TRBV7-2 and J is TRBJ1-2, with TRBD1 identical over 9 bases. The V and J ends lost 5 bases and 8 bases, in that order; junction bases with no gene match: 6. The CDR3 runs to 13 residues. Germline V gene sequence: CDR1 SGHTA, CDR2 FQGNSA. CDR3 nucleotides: TGTGCCAGCAGCACGACAGGGGGAGAGGGCTACACCTTC. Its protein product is CASSTTGGEGYTF.